The 21 T cell receptor beta chains given below trace back to one sample, sequenced in a study of blood T cell repertoires in COVID-19. Using immunoSEQ multiplex PCR, the repertoire was profiled, and TCRdb retains in-frame clones only, with some absent. The repertoire holds 130,000 or so clones, with more than 70% as singletons. Sample: peripheral blood. These receptors came from a woman in her sixties or seventies with acute or convalescent COVID-19.

The chain couples TRBV6-2 or TRBV6-3 to TRBJ2-7, with 9 positions matching TRBD1. The J segment lost 7 bases and the V segment lost 2 bases, leaving 6 bases of the junction unmatched. The germline V gene has CDR1 MNHEY and CDR2 SVGEGT. This CDR3 region has 14 residues. CDR3 bases: TGTGCCAGCAGTTACCCACAGGGGGCTGGGGAGCAGTACTTC. Translated: CASSYPQGAGEQYF.

The rearrangement uses TRBV2 and TRBJ1-1; D call uncertain. There are 17 residues in the CDR3. Trimming cost V 8 bases and J 1 base, with 23 bases left between them. Germline CDR1 reads SNHLY; CDR2 reads FYNNEI. The CDR3 sequence is CASVDTFVARKNTEAFF. CDR3 DNA: TGTGCCAGCGTAGATACGTTTGTCGCCCGCAAGAACACTGAAGCTTTCTTT.

The gene calls are TRBV7-3 and TRBJ2-1; no reliable D call. Trimming cost V 5 bases and J 0 bases, with 17 bases left between them. The CDR3 spans 17 residues. The germline V gene encodes CDR1 SGHTA and CDR2 FQGTGA. This CDR3 reads CASSTSPVRVSYNEQFF. The DNA for the CDR3 is TGTGCCAGCAGCACCTCCCCGGTGCGAGTCTCCTACAATGAGCAGTTCTTC.

J is TRBJ1-6 and V is TRBV11-2; 8 positions agree with TRBD1. J gave up 5 bases and V 2 bases, and 11 bases lay outside the gene matches. This CDR3 region has 18 residues. Germline assignment: CDR1 SGHAT and CDR2 FQNNGV. The CDR3 DNA is TGTGCCAGCAGCTTAAAGGGAGGGGACAGGCGGGATAATTCACCCCTCCACTTT. It encodes CASSLKGGDRRDNSPLHF.

The CDR3 nucleotides read TGTGCCAGTAGTATATCAAGCGGGGGGGCCAGAGGCACAGATACGCAGTATTTT. It specifies CASSISSGGARGTDTQYF. This chain links TRBV19 with TRBJ2-3, with 10 positions matching TRBD2. The CDR3 is made up of 18 amino acids. The germline CDR1 and CDR2 sequences are LNHDA and SQIVND (reference sequence). Germline trimming cut 2 bases from V and 1 base from J; bases unmatched to any gene: 9.

The chain couples TRBV7-2 to TRBJ2-7; D remains ambiguous. The CDR3 length is 12 residues. Trimming stripped 5 bases from V and 0 bases from J, with 5 bases between. From germline, CDR1 is SGHTA and CDR2 FQGNSA. CDR3 loop: CASSRSSYEQYF. DNA of the CDR3: TGTGCCAGCAGCCGGAGCTCCTACGAGCAGTACTTC.

V usage is TRBV5-6 and J usage is TRBJ1-5; no clear D. In germline, CDR1 is SGHDT, CDR2 YYEEEE. This CDR3 is built from 12 residues. Between the trimmed V and J ends, which lost 1 base and 5 bases, there was a span of 4 bases. CDR3 coding DNA: TGTGCCAGCAGCTTGAGAGATCAGCCCCAGCATTTT. Its translation is CASSLRDQPQHF.

The chain has TRBV7-6 and TRBJ1-1; D gene ambiguous. Looked up from germline, CDR1 is SGHVS and CDR2 is FNYEAQ. This CDR3 is 14 amino acids long. Trimming took off 5 bases at V and 4 bases at J, with 14 bases between the two ends. Written as DNA, the CDR3 is TGTGCCAGCAGCGGCGGGAGGGCGAGCACTGAAGCTTTCTTT. Amino acids: CASSGGRASTEAFF.

The genes are TRBV5-6 and TRBJ1-2, with 10 bases identical to TRBD1. The CDR3 is 14 residues long. Germline V gene lookup returns CDR1 SGHDT and CDR2 YYEEEE. Unmatched junction bases numbered 6, after V lost 2 bases and J lost 8 bases. Here the CDR3 DNA reads TGTGCCAGCAGCTTAGACAGGGGGCGGCGAGGCTACACCTTC. Its protein is CASSLDRGRRGYTF.

The V gene is TRBV7-9, the J gene TRBJ2-5; 9 nucleotides agree with TRBD1. V shed 5 bases and J 3 bases; nucleotides not matched to a gene: 7. The CDR3 consists of 15 residues. Germline CDR1 SEHNR, CDR2 FQNEAQ (reference sequence). The CDR3 loop is CASSPKTGGKETQYF. Here the CDR3 DNA reads TGTGCCAGCAGCCCCAAAACAGGGGGCAAAGAGACCCAGTACTTC.

J is TRBJ2-7 and V is TRBV6-5; a weak D match, TRBD2 (7 bases). The CDR3 length is 14 residues. Germline CDR1 is MNHEY and CDR2 is SVGAGI. Trimming left V 5 bases short and J 7 bases short, with 18 bases between. Here the CDR3 DNA reads TGTGCCAGCAGTCTATCGCGGGGGCGAGGTGAGCAGTACTTC. It specifies CASSLSRGRGEQYF.

The gene calls are TRBV7-2 and TRBJ2-7, with a tentative D call TRBD2 (5 bases). The V end was cut by 0 bases, the J end by 7 bases, with 10 bases between. The CDR3 covers 13 residues. Germline CDR1 is SGHTA and CDR2 is FQGNSA. CDR3 sequence reads: CASSLAAGREQYF. As DNA, the CDR3 is TGTGCCAGCAGCTTAGCCGCGGGCAGGGAGCAGTACTTC. The whole variable domain, filled in from reference TRBV7-2 and TRBJ2-7, reads GAGVSQSPSNKVTEKGKDVELRCDPISGHTALYWYRQSLGQGLEFLIYFQGNSAPDKSGLPSDRFSAERTGGSVSTLTIQRTQQEDSAVYLCASSLAAGREQYFGPGTRLTVT.

The chain combines TRBV7-2 with TRBJ1-6; TRBD1 matches 8 bases. This CDR3 region has 15 residues. Unmatched junction bases numbered 7, after V lost 6 bases and J lost 6 bases. Germline CDR1 reads SGHTA; CDR2 reads FQGNSA. CDR3 residues: CASRQGTGLNSPLHF. DNA of the CDR3: TGTGCCAGCAGGCAAGGGACAGGCCTTAATTCACCCCTCCACTTT.

The rearrangement links TRBV9 to TRBJ1-2, with D unresolved. Germline CDR1 is SGDLS and CDR2 is YYNGEE. Trimming shortened V by 0 bases and J by 4 bases, and 10 bases separated the two germline ends. CDR3 length: 14 residues. CDR3 in DNA: TGTGCCAGCAGCGTAGGCGGGCAGAGCTATGGCTACACCTTC. It encodes CASSVGGQSYGYTF.

The chain has TRBV11-2 and TRBJ1-4; D gene uncertain. CDR3 size: 15 residues. Deletions cut 5 bases from V and 5 bases from J, with 15 bases between. Germline V gene lookup returns CDR1 SGHAT and CDR2 FQNNGV. The CDR3 reads CASSPSGYPNEKLFF. CDR3 coding DNA: TGTGCCAGCAGCCCCTCCGGGTATCCGAATGAAAAACTGTTTTTT.

This chain uses TRBV6-5 with TRBJ1-6; D perhaps matches TRBD1 (5 bases). V lost 2 bases to trimming and J lost 8 bases, with 10 bases between them. This CDR3 spans 14 amino acids. From germline, CDR1 is MNHEY and CDR2 SVGAGI. The CDR3 nucleotides are TGTGCCAGCAGTTACACAGGAGTCGATTCACCCCTCCACTTT. Protein: CASSYTGVDSPLHF.

The chain uses TRBV2 and TRBJ1-6; tentative D call: TRBD1 (6 bases). Trimming stripped 2 bases from V and 9 bases from J, with 14 bases between. This CDR3 is 15 amino acids long. In germline, CDR1 is SNHLY, CDR2 FYNNEI. DNA of the CDR3: TGTGCCAGCAGTGAATTACAGGGTCGTGGTTCACCCCTCCACTTT. Translating gives CASSELQGRGSPLHF.

This chain uses TRBV19 with TRBJ1-5, with 7 bases identical to TRBD1. J gave up 0 bases and V 5 bases, and 7 bases lay outside the gene matches. Germline V gene lookup returns CDR1 LNHDA and CDR2 SQIVND (reference sequence). This CDR3 comprises 16 residues. The CDR3, as DNA: TGTGCCAGTAGTCCAGGGGGGACAGCTAGCAATCAGCCCCAGCATTTT. Translation gives CASSPGGTASNQPQHF.

This chain links TRBV5-4 with TRBJ2-6, with unresolved D. Trimming pared 7 bases from V and 0 bases from J, leaving 17 bases between. The CDR3 runs to 17 residues. Germline assignment: CDR1 SGHNT and CDR2 YYREEE (reference sequence). For the CDR3, the DNA is TGTGCCAGCGCGGCGCAAAAGTCAATCTCTGGGGCCAACGTCCTGACTTTC. The encoded protein is CASAAQKSISGANVLTF.

V usage is TRBV9 and J usage is TRBJ1-2; D is possibly TRBD1 (5 bases). Trimming removed 5 bases from V and 8 bases from J, with 10 bases in between. The length of the CDR3 is 11 residues. The V gene's germline CDR1 is SGDLS and CDR2 YYNGEE. The CDR3 nucleotides are TGTGCCAGCAGTGCAGGGTTGGGCTACACCTTC. As protein: CASSAGLGYTF. Looking up the rest from reference TRBV9 and TRBJ1-2 gives the full variable domain: DSGVTQTPKHLITATGQRVTLRCSPRSGDLSVYWYQQSLDQGLQFLIQYYNGEERAKGNILERFSAQQFPDLHSELNLSSLELGDSALYFCASSAGLGYTFGSGTRLTVV.

The chain employs TRBV5-5 and TRBJ2-1; no definite D call. Trimming pared 0 bases from V and 4 bases from J, leaving 5 bases between. There are 13 residues in the CDR3. CDR1 and CDR2 from the germline V gene are SGHKS and YYEKEE (reference sequence). The CDR3 spells CASSLAVYNEQFF. CDR3 DNA sequence: TGTGCCAGCAGCTTGGCAGTGTACAATGAGCAGTTCTTC.